This T cell receptor beta chain emerged from a study of shared clonotypes between healthy human individuals. Deletions cut 4 bases from V and 0 bases from J, with 10 bases between. The CDR3 loop spans 15 amino acids. Germline V gene sequence: CDR1 WSHSY, CDR2 SAAADI. A CD45RA-negative memory subset and a CD45RA+ naive subset were separated from the CD4+ cells. Study results and limitations: In general, naive subsets displayed greater estimated richness than memory subsets did.

This table comes from immunoSEQ multiplex PCR, and its TCRdb copy is limited to in-frame clones, with some not included. The data contain hundreds of thousands of clones, about 78% of them singletons. In the case of this clone: Its antigen is still unknown.

The sequencing input was memory CD4+ T cells sorted from blood. Subset specified: CD45RA-negative fraction. The receptor was derived from a woman aged 25 to 39 in good health. The V and J genes are TRBV10-2 and TRBJ1-3, with D tentatively TRBD1 (6 bases). The CDR3 sequence: CASSAGQHSGNTIYF. CDR3 nucleotide sequence: TGCGCCAGCAGTGCAGGACAGCACTCTGGAAACACCATATATTTT.